This T cell receptor (beta chain) was identified during a study of T-cell reconstitution after alpha-beta-depleted transplantation in children. TCRbeta library preparation incorporated unique molecular identifiers. TCRdb analysed the PCR reads with MiXCR anew, one entry per CDR3 protein. The repertoire holds about 980,000 distinct CDR3 sequences, with roughly 31% as singletons. This clonotype was recorded once. Its antigen remains unknown. One junction end disagrees with the germline gene, perhaps due to a read error. The germline gives CDR1 SNHLY, CDR2 FYNNEI. This CDR3 spans 16 amino acids. Study-wide findings and caveats: Expanded clones from the graft, numbering several hundred, reportedly supplied alpha-beta T cells about two months after transplant. It was surviving recipient T cells and thymic progenitors that gave some patients high TCRbeta diversity at day 60. From newly produced T cells came most of the T-cell counts and diversity one year after transplant.

The chain combines TRBV2 with TRBJ2-7; the match to TRBD2 covers 13 bases. The specimen was PBMCs, mostly from graft donor cells, collected 360 days after TCRalphabeta/CD19-depleted stem cell transplant. The receptor was isolated from a boy under three years old who had a stem cell transplant for SCID, so the T cells may come from the graft donor. CDR3 sequence reads: CASRAGLAGEPYKQYF. DNA of the CDR3: TGTGCCAGCAGGGCCGGACTAGCGGGGGAGCCCTACAAGCAGTACTTC. The entire variable domain, with the rest obtained from reference TRBV2 and TRBJ2-7, is as follows: EPEVTQTPSHQVTQMGQEVILRCVPISNHLYFYWYRQILGQKVEFLVSFYNNEISEKSEIFDDQFSVERPDGSNFTLKIRSTKLEDSAMYFCASRAGLAGEPYKQYFGPGTRLTVT.